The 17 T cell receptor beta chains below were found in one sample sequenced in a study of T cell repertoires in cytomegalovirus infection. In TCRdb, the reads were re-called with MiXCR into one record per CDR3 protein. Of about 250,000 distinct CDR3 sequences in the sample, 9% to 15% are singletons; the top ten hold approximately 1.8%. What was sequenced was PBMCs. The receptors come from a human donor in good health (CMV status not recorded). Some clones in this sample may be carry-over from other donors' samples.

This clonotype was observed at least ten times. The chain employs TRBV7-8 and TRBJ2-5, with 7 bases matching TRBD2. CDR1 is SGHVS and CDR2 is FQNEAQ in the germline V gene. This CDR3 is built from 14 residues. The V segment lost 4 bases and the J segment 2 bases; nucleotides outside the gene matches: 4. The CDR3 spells CASSWGGGQETQYF. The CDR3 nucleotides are TGTGCCAGCAGCTGGGGGGGGGGTCAAGAGACCCAGTACTTC. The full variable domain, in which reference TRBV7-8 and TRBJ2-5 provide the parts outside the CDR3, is GAGVSQSPRYKVAKRGQDVALRCDPISGHVSLFWYQQALGQGPEFLTYFQNEAQLDKSGLPSDRFFAERPEGSVSTLKIQRTQQEDSAVYLCASSWGGGQETQYFGPGTRLLVL.

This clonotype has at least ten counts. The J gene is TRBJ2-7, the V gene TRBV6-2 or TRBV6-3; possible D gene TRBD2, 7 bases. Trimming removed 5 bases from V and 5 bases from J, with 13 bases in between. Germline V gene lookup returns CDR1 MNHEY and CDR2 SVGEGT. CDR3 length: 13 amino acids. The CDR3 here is CASSEGGVDEQYF. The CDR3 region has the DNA TGTGCCAGCAGTGAAGGGGGGGTCGACGAGCAGTACTTC.

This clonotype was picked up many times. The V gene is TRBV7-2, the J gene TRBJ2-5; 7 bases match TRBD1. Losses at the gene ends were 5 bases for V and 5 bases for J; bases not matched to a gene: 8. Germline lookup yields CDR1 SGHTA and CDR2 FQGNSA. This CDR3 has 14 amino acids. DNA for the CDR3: TGTGCCAGCAGCATGAACAGGGGCAGGGAGACCCAGTACTTC. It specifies CASSMNRGRETQYF.

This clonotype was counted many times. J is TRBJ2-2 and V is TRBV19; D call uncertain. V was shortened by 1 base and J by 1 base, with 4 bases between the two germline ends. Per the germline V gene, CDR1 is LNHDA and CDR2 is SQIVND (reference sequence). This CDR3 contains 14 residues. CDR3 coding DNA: TGTGCCAGTAGTATAGTTATGAACACCGGGGAGCTGTTTTTT. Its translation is CASSIVMNTGELFF. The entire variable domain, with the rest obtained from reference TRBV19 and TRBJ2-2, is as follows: DGGITQSPKYLFRKEGQNVTLSCEQNLNHDAMYWYRQDPGQGLRLIYYSQIVNDFQKGDIAEGYSVSREKKESFPLTVTSAQKNPTAFYLCASSIVMNTGELFFGEGSRLTVL.

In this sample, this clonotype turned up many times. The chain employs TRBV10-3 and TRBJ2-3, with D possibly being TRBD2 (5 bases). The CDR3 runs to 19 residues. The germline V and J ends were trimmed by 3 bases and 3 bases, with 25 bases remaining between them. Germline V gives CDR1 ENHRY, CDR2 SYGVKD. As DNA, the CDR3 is TGTGCCATCAGTGATGCCACTGCGGGTCCTCCTCGGGCGACAGATACGCAGTATTTT. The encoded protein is CAISDATAGPPRATDTQYF.

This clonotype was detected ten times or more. The DNA for the CDR3 is TGTGCCAGCAGTTTATCCGGGAGGGATCAGCCCCAGCATTTT. This gives the protein CASSLSGRDQPQHF. The chain carries TRBV12-3 or TRBV12-4 and TRBJ1-5; D not certain. With 2 bases removed from V and 5 bases from J, the gap between germline ends came to 10 bases. This CDR3 spans 14 amino acids.

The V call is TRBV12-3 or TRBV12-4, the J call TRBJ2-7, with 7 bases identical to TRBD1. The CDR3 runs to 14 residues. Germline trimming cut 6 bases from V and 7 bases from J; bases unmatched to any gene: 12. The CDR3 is CASRRQGTHTEQYF. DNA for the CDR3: TGTGCCAGCAGGCGACAGGGAACCCATACTGAGCAGTACTTC.

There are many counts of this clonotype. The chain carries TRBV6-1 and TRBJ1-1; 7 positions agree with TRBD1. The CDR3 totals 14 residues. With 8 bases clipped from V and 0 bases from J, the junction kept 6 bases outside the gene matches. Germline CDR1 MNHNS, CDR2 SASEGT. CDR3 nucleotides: TGTGCCAGCGGACACAGGGGAATGAACACTGAAGCTTTCTTT. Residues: CASGHRGMNTEAFF.

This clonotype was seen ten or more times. CDR3: CASIYPGDNEQFF. DNA for the CDR3: TGTGCCAGCATCTACCCAGGGGACAATGAGCAGTTCTTC. The chain combines TRBV6-2 or TRBV6-3 with TRBJ2-1, with a weak D call TRBD1 (6 bases). Trimming left V 7 bases short and J 5 bases short, with 12 bases between. CDR1 is MNHEY and CDR2 is SVGEGT in the germline V gene. CDR3 size: 13 residues.

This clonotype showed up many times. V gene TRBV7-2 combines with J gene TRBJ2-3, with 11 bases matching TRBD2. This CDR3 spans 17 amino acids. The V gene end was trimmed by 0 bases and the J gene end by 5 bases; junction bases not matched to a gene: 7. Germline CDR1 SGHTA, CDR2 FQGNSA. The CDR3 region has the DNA TGTGCCAGCAGCTTAGCAGGTAGCGGGAGGGCCGTAGATACGCAGTATTTT. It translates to CASSLAGSGRAVDTQYF.

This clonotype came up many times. CDR3 DNA: TGTGCCAGCAGCCGCAGGGGCCAGAGCTCCTACGAGCAGTACTTC. It is translated as CASSRRGQSSYEQYF. The rearrangement joins TRBV7-2 to TRBJ2-7, with D tentatively TRBD1 (6 bases). V gave up 5 bases and J gave up 0 bases, with 14 bases separating them. CDR1 and CDR2 from the germline V gene are SGHTA and FQGNSA. The CDR3 loop spans 15 amino acids.

The CDR3 loop is CASSFWGWETQYF. The DNA of the CDR3 is TGTGCCAGCAGTTTTTGGGGTTGGGAGACCCAGTACTTC. The chain couples TRBV12-3 or TRBV12-4 to TRBJ2-5; D call uncertain. This CDR3 has 13 residues. Trimming took off 3 bases at V and 5 bases at J, with 10 bases between the two ends.

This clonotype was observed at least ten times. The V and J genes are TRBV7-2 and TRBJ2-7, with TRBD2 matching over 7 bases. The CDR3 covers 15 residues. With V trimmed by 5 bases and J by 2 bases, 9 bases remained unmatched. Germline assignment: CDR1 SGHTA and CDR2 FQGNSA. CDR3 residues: CASSPKSGATYEQYF. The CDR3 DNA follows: TGTGCCAGCAGCCCGAAGAGCGGGGCCACCTACGAGCAGTACTTC.

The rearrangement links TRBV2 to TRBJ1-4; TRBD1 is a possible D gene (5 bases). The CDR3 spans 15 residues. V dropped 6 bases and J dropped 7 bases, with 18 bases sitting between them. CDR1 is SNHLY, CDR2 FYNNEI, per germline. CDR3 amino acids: CASSSGTGQSEKLFF. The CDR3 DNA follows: TGTGCCAGCAGCTCGGGCACGGGGCAGAGTGAAAAACTGTTTTTT. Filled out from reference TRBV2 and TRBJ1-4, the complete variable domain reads EPEVTQTPSHQVTQMGQEVILRCVPISNHLYFYWYRQILGQKVEFLVSFYNNEISEKSEIFDDQFSVERPDGSNFTLKIRSTKLEDSAMYFCASSSGTGQSEKLFFGSGTQLSVL.

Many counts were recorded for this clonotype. The CDR3 reads CASSPREGGSGTEAFF. DNA of the CDR3: TGTGCCAGCAGCCCTCGGGAGGGCGGGAGTGGCACTGAAGCTTTCTTT. This chain links TRBV7-8 with TRBJ1-1; D unresolved. The CDR3 spans 16 residues. The V end lost 5 bases, the J end lost 4 bases, and 20 bases lay between the germline ends. CDR1 is SGHVS, CDR2 FQNEAQ, per germline.

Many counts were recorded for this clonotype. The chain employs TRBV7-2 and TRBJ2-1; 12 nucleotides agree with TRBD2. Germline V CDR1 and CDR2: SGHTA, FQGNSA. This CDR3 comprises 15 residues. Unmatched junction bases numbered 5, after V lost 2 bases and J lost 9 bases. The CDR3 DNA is TGTGCCAGCAGCTTATCACTAGCGGGAGGAATTGAGCAGTTCTTC. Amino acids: CASSLSLAGGIEQFF.

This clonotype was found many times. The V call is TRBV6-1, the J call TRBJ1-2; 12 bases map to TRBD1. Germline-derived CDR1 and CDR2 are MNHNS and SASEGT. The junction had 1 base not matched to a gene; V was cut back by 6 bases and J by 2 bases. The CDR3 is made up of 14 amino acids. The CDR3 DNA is TGTGCCAGCAGGGGACAGGGGGCCAACTATGGCTACACCTTC. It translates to CASRGQGANYGYTF.